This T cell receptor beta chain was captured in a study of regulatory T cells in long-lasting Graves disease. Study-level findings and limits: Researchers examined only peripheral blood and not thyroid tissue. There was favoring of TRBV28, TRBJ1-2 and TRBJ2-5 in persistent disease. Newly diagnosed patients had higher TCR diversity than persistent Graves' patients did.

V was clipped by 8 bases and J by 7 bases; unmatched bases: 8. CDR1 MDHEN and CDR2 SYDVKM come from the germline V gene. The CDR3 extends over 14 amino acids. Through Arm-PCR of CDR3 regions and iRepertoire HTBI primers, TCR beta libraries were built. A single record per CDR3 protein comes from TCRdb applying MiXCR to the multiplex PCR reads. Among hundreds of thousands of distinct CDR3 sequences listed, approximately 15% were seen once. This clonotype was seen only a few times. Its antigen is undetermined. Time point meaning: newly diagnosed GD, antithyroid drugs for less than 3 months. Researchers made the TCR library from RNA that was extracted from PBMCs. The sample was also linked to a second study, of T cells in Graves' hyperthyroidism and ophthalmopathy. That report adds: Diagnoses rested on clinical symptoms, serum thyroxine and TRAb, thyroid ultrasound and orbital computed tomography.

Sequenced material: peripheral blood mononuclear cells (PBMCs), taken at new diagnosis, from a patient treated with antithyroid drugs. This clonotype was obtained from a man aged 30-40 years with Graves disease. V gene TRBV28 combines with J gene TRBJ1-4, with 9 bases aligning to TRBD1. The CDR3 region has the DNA TGTGCCAGCCGAAAGGACAGGGGTTTTGAAAAACTGTTTTTT. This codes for CASRKDRGFEKLFF.